These 26 T cell receptor beta chains originate from one sample sequenced in a study of blood T cell dynamics during melanoma immunotherapy. Assay: immunoSEQ multiplex PCR; the TCRdb copy retains only in-frame clones and omits some. The sample holds more than 15,000 clones, about 80% seen once. Stated time point: pre-treatment baseline. The starting material was blood, obtained from a patient treated with checkpoint blockade. Receptor source: a human donor with melanoma.

V and J are TRBV6-5 and TRBJ1-2, with D possibly matching TRBD1 (5 bases). CDR3 length equals 14 residues. Germline CDR1 reads MNHEY; CDR2 reads SVGAGI. V was shortened by 2 bases and J by 1 base, with 8 bases between the two germline ends. CDR3 in amino acids: CASSYGAGNYGYTF. In nucleotides, the CDR3 is TGTGCCAGCAGTTACGGGGCGGGTAACTATGGCTACACCTTC.

The chain joins TRBV7-3 to TRBJ2-2; D is unclear. This CDR3 is 15 amino acids long. In germline, CDR1 is SGHTA, CDR2 FQGTGA. Trimming took 0 bases from V and 4 from J, leaving 9 bases between them. In DNA, the CDR3 is TGTGCCAGCAGCTTAACTGAGGCAGTCACCGGGGAGCTGTTTTTT. Its translation: CASSLTEAVTGELFF.

This clone has more than one count but fewer than ten. V gene TRBV6-5 combines with J gene TRBJ2-1; D gene uncertain. From germline, CDR1 is MNHEY and CDR2 SVGAGI. The CDR3 has 14 amino acids. V dropped 0 bases and J dropped 6 bases, with 9 bases sitting between them. CDR3: CASSYSGSTNEQFF. CDR3 DNA: TGTGCCAGCAGTTACTCAGGATCGACCAATGAGCAGTTCTTC.

The chain has TRBV5-8 and TRBJ2-2; 7 bases agree with TRBD1. Germline-derived CDR1 and CDR2 are SGHTS and YDEGEE. The CDR3 spans 15 residues. The V gene end was trimmed by 4 bases and the J gene end by 5 bases; junction bases not matched to a gene: 8. The CDR3 loop reads CASSRGQRRTGELFF. CDR3 coding DNA: TGTGCCAGCAGCCGGGGACAGAGACGGACCGGGGAGCTGTTTTTT.

V is TRBV7-3 and J is TRBJ2-5, with 10 bases identical to TRBD2. CDR3 length: 13 amino acids. From germline, CDR1 is SGHTA and CDR2 FQGTGA. V was pared by 7 bases and J by 4 bases, with 3 bases of the junction left unmatched. The DNA for the CDR3 is TGTGCCAGCACCAAGCGGGAGGGAGAGACCCAGTACTTC. Amino acid sequence: CASTKREGETQYF.

The chain is built from TRBV7-2 and TRBJ1-3; D call uncertain. Germline V gene sequence: CDR1 SGHTA, CDR2 FQGNSA. V was cut by 3 bases and J by 6 bases, with 18 bases left in between. The CDR3 has 16 amino acids. As DNA, the CDR3 is TGTGCCAGCAGCTTGTCGGCGTCGGTTACAGCAAACACCATATATTTT. Translating it yields CASSLSASVTANTIYF.

About this clone: A read error may produce the germline difference seen at one junction end. The chain combines TRBV7-7 with TRBJ2-1; 11 nucleotides match TRBD2. The CDR3 sequence is 16 residues long. CDR1 is SSHAT and CDR2 is FNYEAQ in the germline V gene (reference sequence). CDR3 in DNA: TGTGCTAGCAGTCGAACTAGCGGGAGCTCCTACAATGAGCAGTTCTTC. Translated, it gives CASSRTSGSSYNEQFF.

This sequence joins TRBV25-1 and TRBJ2-5; no definite D call. Trimming took off 3 bases at V and 4 bases at J, with 12 bases between the two ends. Per germline, CDR1 MGHDK and CDR2 SYGVNS. The CDR3 is 14 amino acids. The CDR3 loop reads CASSDVRRGETQYF. The CDR3 bases are TGTGCCAGCAGTGATGTGAGGCGCGGAGAGACCCAGTACTTC.

The chain links TRBV4-1 to TRBJ2-7, with 9 bases lining up with TRBD2. There are 14 residues in the CDR3. After removal of 4 bases from V and 3 bases from J, the junction contained 4 bases not matched to a gene. CDR1 and CDR2 from the germline V gene are MGHRA and YSYEKL. The CDR3 sequence is CASSRERGDYEQYF. The CDR3 coding sequence is TGCGCCAGCAGCCGAGAGCGGGGGGACTACGAGCAGTACTTC.

The chain combines TRBV11-2 with TRBJ2-7; 13 positions match TRBD2. The length of the CDR3 is 14 residues. Trimming at V came to 4 bases and at J to 7 bases, leaving 4 bases not matched to a gene. Germline-derived CDR1 and CDR2 are SGHAT and FQNNGV. In DNA, the CDR3 is TGTGCCAGCAGCTACGGACTAGCGGGAGATGAGCAGTACTTC. Protein product: CASSYGLAGDEQYF. Looking up the rest from reference TRBV11-2 and TRBJ2-7 gives the full variable domain: EAGVAQSPRYKIIEKRQSVAFWCNPISGHATLYWYQQILGQGPKLLIQFQNNGVVDDSQLPKDRFSAERLKGVDSTLKIQPAKLEDSAVYLCASSYGLAGDEQYFGPGTRLTVT.

The J gene is TRBJ2-2, the V gene TRBV6-4, with D perhaps matching TRBD1 (6 bases). The CDR3 length is 16 residues. V was clipped by 6 bases and J by 4 bases, with 18 bases between them. Per germline, CDR1 MRHNA and CDR2 SNTAGT. CDR3 sequence reads: CASSNAPGQSTGELFF. The CDR3 bases are TGTGCCAGCAGCAACGCACCCGGACAGAGCACCGGGGAGCTGTTTTTT.

The V and J genes are TRBV7-9 and TRBJ2-1; the match to TRBD2 covers 7 bases. From germline, CDR1 is SEHNR and CDR2 FQNEAQ (reference sequence). The CDR3 has 13 residues. V gave up 5 bases and J gave up 8 bases; unmatched junction bases: 6. DNA of the CDR3: TGTGCCAGCAGCCTCGGACTAGGCGATGAGCAGTTCTTC. Residues: CASSLGLGDEQFF.

The V and J genes are TRBV5-6 and TRBJ2-1; 7 nucleotides line up with TRBD2. This CDR3 comprises 16 residues. The germline V gene has CDR1 SGHDT and CDR2 YYEEEE. After removal of 0 bases from V and 6 bases from J, the junction contained 9 bases not matched to a gene. As DNA, the CDR3 is TGTGCCAGCAGCTTGGGGGGACTAAGGTCGGGCAATGAGCAGTTCTTC. Residues: CASSLGGLRSGNEQFF.

The rearrangement joins TRBV19 to TRBJ2-6; TRBD1 or TRBD2 may be the D gene (6 bases each). CDR1 is LNHDA, CDR2 SQIVND, per germline (reference sequence). V was cut by 5 bases and J by 2 bases, with 16 bases left in between. The CDR3 sequence is 17 residues long. CDR3 region: CASSYMGGVAGANVLTF. The CDR3 coding sequence is TGTGCCAGTAGTTACATGGGGGGCGTTGCTGGGGCCAACGTCCTGACTTTC.

With regard to this clone: Other DNA variants within this sample encode the same CDR3. V usage is TRBV5-6 and J usage is TRBJ2-5; 7 nucleotides align to TRBD2. The V and J ends lost 0 bases and 5 bases, in that order; junction bases with no gene match: 4. CDR3 length: 14 amino acids. The germline V gene encodes CDR1 SGHDT and CDR2 YYEEEE. In DNA, the CDR3 is TGTGCCAGCAGCTTGGGTCGGGGGGTTGAGACCCAGTACTTC. Amino acids: CASSLGRGVETQYF.

This rearrangement joins TRBV6-1 to TRBJ1-1; D remains unclear. V lost 7 bases and J 5 bases, leaving 14 bases between the germline ends. The CDR3 has 13 residues. The germline V gene encodes CDR1 MNHNS and CDR2 SASEGT. The CDR3 DNA reads as TGTGCCAGCAACGCAGGAGGCAAGACTGAAGCTTTCTTT. It codes for CASNAGGKTEAFF.

The rearrangement links TRBV7-6 to TRBJ2-5; the D is unclear. The CDR3 has 12 residues. V dropped 4 bases and J dropped 5 bases, with 8 bases sitting between them. Germline assignment: CDR1 SGHVS and CDR2 FNYEAQ. CDR3 DNA sequence: TGTGCCAGCAGCTCGAGAAGGGAGACCCAGTACTTC. It codes for CASSSRRETQYF.

The V gene is TRBV10-3, the J gene TRBJ1-4, with a possible D match to TRBD1 (5 bases). Germline assignment: CDR1 ENHRY and CDR2 SYGVKD. V lost 9 bases to trimming and J lost 7 bases, with 12 bases between them. The CDR3 contains 12 residues. The CDR3 loop reads CAISDGGEKLFF. CDR3 in DNA: TGTGCCATTTCTGATGGGGGTGAAAAACTGTTTTTT.

The genes are TRBV12-5 and TRBJ2-5; TRBD2 matches 10 bases. CDR3 length: 14 amino acids. Trimming removed 3 bases from V and 5 bases from J; junction bases left unmatched: 3. Germline V gene sequence: CDR1 LGHNT, CDR2 FRNRAP. CDR3 coding DNA: TGTGCTAGTGGTTTTAGCGGGAGGTTGGAGACCCAGTACTTC. It encodes CASGFSGRLETQYF.

V and J are TRBV5-1 and TRBJ2-5; the D is unclear. The CDR3 consists of 13 residues. V was clipped by 0 bases and J by 1 base, with 4 bases between them. Germline CDR1 reads SGHRS; CDR2 reads YFSETQ. CDR3 nucleotide sequence: TGCGCCAGCAGCTTGGAATTCCAAGAGACCCAGTACTTC. Translating gives CASSLEFQETQYF.

The genes are TRBV7-9 and TRBJ2-1; 10 bases align to TRBD1. V dropped 5 bases and J dropped 7; count of bases not matched to a gene: 8. The CDR3 covers 15 residues. The germline CDR1 and CDR2 sequences are SEHNR and FQNEAQ (reference sequence). The chain's CDR3 is CASSGDRGLGNEQFF. The CDR3 DNA is TGTGCCAGCAGCGGAGACAGGGGGCTTGGTAATGAGCAGTTCTTC.

The J gene is TRBJ1-2, the V gene TRBV5-5; a possible D gene is TRBD1 (5 bases). CDR3 size: 15 residues. CDR1 SGHKS and CDR2 YYEKEE come from the germline V gene (reference sequence). The V gene lost 4 bases and the J gene lost 4 bases, with 17 bases spanning the gap. DNA for the CDR3: TGTGCCAGCAGCCCCGCGGACACGGCCCTCTATGGCTACACCTTC. Encoded protein: CASSPADTALYGYTF.

The rearrangement joins TRBV13 to TRBJ2-7; TRBD1 agrees at 9 bases. CDR1 and CDR2 from the germline V gene are PRHDT and FYEKMQ (reference sequence). The CDR3 consists of 15 residues. J was trimmed by 6 bases and V by 0 bases; bases with no gene match: 6. CDR3 protein: CASSLGPGTGIEQYF. For the CDR3, the DNA is TGTGCCAGCAGCTTAGGCCCCGGGACAGGGATCGAGCAGTACTTC.

The table lists this clone with a few counts. CDR3 in DNA: TGTGCCAGCAGCTCTGGGGGTCCCTCCTACGAGCAGTACTTC. It specifies CASSSGGPSYEQYF. The chain couples TRBV7-8 to TRBJ2-7; D tentatively fits TRBD1 or TRBD2 (5 bases each). Trimming took off 4 bases at V and 0 bases at J, with 10 bases between the two ends. Germline V CDR1 and CDR2: SGHVS, FQNEAQ. The CDR3 length is 14 residues.

This clone appeared once. V gene TRBV5-1 combines with J gene TRBJ2-3; 11 bases map to TRBD2. The CDR3 contains 16 residues. V shed 4 bases and J 1 base; nucleotides not matched to a gene: 5. CDR1 and CDR2 (germline): SGHRS, YFSETQ. Here the CDR3 reads CASSGTSGSGTDTQYF. CDR3 DNA: TGCGCCAGCAGCGGAACTAGCGGGAGCGGCACAGATACGCAGTATTTT.

CDR3: CASSIDSAVASANYGYTF. CDR3 coding DNA: TGTGCCAGTAGTATAGATTCGGCAGTAGCCTCCGCTAACTATGGCTACACCTTC. V and J are TRBV19 and TRBJ1-2; D unclear. V was clipped by 0 bases and J by 0 bases, with 17 bases between them. The CDR3 length is 18 residues. CDR1 LNHDA and CDR2 SQIVND come from the germline V gene (reference sequence).